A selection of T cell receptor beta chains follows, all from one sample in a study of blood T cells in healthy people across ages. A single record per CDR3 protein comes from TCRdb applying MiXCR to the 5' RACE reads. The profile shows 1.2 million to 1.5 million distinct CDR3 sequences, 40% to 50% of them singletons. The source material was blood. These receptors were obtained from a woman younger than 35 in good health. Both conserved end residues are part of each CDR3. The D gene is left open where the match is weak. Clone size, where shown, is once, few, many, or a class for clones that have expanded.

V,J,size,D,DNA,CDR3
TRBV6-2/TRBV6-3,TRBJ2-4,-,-,TGTGCCAGCAGTACAACAGGGAGGGGAAGGATTCAGTACTTC,CASSTTGRGRIQYF
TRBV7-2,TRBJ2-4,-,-,TGTGCCAGCAGCCCGCTGGAGAGGGACATTCAGTACTTC,CASSPLERDIQYF
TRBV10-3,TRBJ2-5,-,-,TGTGCCATCAGTGATCGTGAGTGGGGGACCCAGTACTTC,CAISDREWGTQYF
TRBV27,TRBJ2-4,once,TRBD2,TGTGCCAGCAGTTTATCGAGTCTTTACGGGACTAGCGGGCGGCAAGAGACCCGGTACTTC,CASSLSSLYGTSGRQETRYF
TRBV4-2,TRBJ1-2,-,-,TGTGCCAGCAGCCAAGAACATTCGCCCCATAACTATGGCTACACCTTC,CASSQEHSPHNYGYTF
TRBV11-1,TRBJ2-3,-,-,TGTGCCAGCAGCGTGCGGGCGGCAGATACGCAGTATTTT,CASSVRAADTQYF
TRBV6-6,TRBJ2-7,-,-,TGTGCCAGCAGTAGGAACAGGGTGGGCGAGCAGTACTTC,CASSRNRVGEQYF
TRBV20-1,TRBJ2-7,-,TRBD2,TGCAGTGCTAGAGTGTTACTAGCGGGAGGGGACTACGAGCAGTACTTC,CSARVLLAGGDYEQYF
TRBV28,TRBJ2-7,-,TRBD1,TGTGCCAGCAGTTTGGTCAAAACAGGGGTTAGGGAGCGGTACTTC,CASSLVKTGVRERYF
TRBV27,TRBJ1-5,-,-,TGTGCCAGCAGTTTAAAGTCCGCGGGGATGCCCCAGCATTTT,CASSLKSAGMPQHF
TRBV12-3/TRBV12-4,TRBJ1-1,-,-,TGTGCCAGCAGTTTTAGCCCGGGGGACATGAACACTGAAGCTTTCTTT,CASSFSPGDMNTEAFF
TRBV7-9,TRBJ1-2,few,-,TGTGCCAGCAGCTTCGCCATGGGCGGGTATGGCTACACCTTC,CASSFAMGGYGYTF
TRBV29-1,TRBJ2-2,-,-,TGCAGCGTTTTGGGGGGCGGAACGAACACCGGGGAGCTGTTTTTT,CSVLGGGTNTGELFF
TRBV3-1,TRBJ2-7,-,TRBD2,TGTGCCAGCGGAGAAGGACTAGCGGGAGTCGAGCAGTACTTC,CASGEGLAGVEQYF
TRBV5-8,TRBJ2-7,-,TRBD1,TGTGCCAGCAGCTTGCAGGGACAGCCCTACGAGCAGTACTTC,CASSLQGQPYEQYF
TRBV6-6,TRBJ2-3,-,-,TGTGCCAGCACTTATCGAAGGCCAGCCACAGATACGCAGTATTTT,CASTYRRPATDTQYF
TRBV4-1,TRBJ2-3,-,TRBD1,TGCGCCAGTGGACAGGGGGCGTTAGATACGCAGTATTTT,CASGQGALDTQYF
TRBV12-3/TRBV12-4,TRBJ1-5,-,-,TGTGCCAGCAGTTTAAGCGGGCGGGGGCAAGATAGCAATCAGCCCCAGCATTTT,CASSLSGRGQDSNQPQHF
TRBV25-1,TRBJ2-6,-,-,TGTGCCAGCAGTGATGTCGGCGGGGCCAACGTCCCGACTTTC,CASSDVGGANVPTF
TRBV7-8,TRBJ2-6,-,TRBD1,TGTACCAGCAGCGCACCAGGGGGCCTGATCTCTGGGGCCAACGTCCTGACTTTC,CTSSAPGGLISGANVLTF
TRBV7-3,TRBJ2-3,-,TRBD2,TGTGCCAGCAGCTTAACCGTAGCGGGGGGGCCGAGGGATACGCAGTATTTT,CASSLTVAGGPRDTQYF
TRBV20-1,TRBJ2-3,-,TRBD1,TGCAGTGCTAGGGGGACAGGGTCTATGGTCACAGATACGCAGTATTTT,CSARGTGSMVTDTQYF
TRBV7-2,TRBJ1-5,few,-,TGTGCCAGCAGCCCAGACAGGAGAAGCAATCAGCCCCAGCATTTT,CASSPDRRSNQPQHF
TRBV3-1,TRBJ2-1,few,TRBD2,TGTGCCAGCAGCCAAGATCTGGCGGGGGGTCTTTGGAATGAGCAGTTCTTC,CASSQDLAGGLWNEQFF
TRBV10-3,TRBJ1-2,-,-,TGTGCCACCCAGGGTACGGGCTACACCTTC,CATQGTGYTF
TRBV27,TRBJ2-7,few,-,TGTGCCAGCAGTTTATCGGCCGCCGTCCACTACGAGCAGTACTTC,CASSLSAAVHYEQYF
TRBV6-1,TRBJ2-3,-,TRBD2,TGTGCCAGCAGGAAATTAACTAGCGGGGGGTCCAGCACAGATACGCAGTATTTT,CASRKLTSGGSSTDTQYF
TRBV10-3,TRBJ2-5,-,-,TGTGCCATCGGGACCAATTACGAGCGGTACTTC,CAIGTNYERYF
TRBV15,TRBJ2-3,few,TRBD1,TGTGCCACCAGCAGAGAGATACAGGGGGCTAGGACAGATACGCAGTATTTT,CATSREIQGARTDTQYF
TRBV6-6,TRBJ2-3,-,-,TGTGCCAGCAGTCCGTATTGGCGGGGAGAGAGCACAGATACGCAGTATTTT,CASSPYWRGESTDTQYF
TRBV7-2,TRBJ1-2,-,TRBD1,TGTGCCAGCAGCCCTATGACAGGGGGGAACCATGGCTACACCTTC,CASSPMTGGNHGYTF
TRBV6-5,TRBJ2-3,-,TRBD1,TGTGCCAACAGTCATTCCGGGACAGCTAGCACAGATACGCAGTATTTT,CANSHSGTASTDTQYF
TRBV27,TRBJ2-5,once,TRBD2,TGTGCCGGCAGTCCTTTCGCGACTAGCGGGAGTTTTAGTTCAGAGACCCAGTACTTC,CAGSPFATSGSFSSETQYF
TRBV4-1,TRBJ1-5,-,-,TGCGCCAGCAGCCAACATATCCGTTATCAGCCCCAGCATTTT,CASSQHIRYQPQHF
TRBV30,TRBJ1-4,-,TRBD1,TGTGCCTGGACCCACCCGACAGGGTCAGGGGAAAAACTGTTTTTT,CAWTHPTGSGEKLFF
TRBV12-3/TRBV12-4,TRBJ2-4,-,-,TGTGCCAGCAGTGGGGGTGGGAGCATTCAGTACTTC,CASSGGGSIQYF
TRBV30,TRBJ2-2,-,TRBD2,TGTGCCTGGAGAGGGACTAGCGGGAACACCGGGGAGCTGTTTTTT,CAWRGTSGNTGELFF
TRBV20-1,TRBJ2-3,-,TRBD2,TGCAGTGCCCGACTCCAATGGACTAGCGAACCTACCCGGGGGGATACGCAGTATTTT,CSARLQWTSEPTRGDTQYF
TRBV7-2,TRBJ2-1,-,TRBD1,TGTGACAGCAGCTTCTCGACAGGGCGGGTTGGGTTCTTC,CDSSFSTGRVGFF
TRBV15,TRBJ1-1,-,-,TGTGCCACCAGTCATCGCTACACTGAAGCTTTCTTT,CATSHRYTEAFF
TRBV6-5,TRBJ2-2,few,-,TGTGCCAGCAGTTACCGGACCGGGGAGCTGTTTTTT,CASSYRTGELFF
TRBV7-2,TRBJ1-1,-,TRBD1,TGTGCCAGCAGCCCCAGGACAGGGGTCAGGAACACTGAAGCTTTCTTT,CASSPRTGVRNTEAFF
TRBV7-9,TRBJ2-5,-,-,TGTGCCAGCAGCTCGTCTCGGGTAGCTGCGGGGGAGACCCAGTACTTC,CASSSSRVAAGETQYF
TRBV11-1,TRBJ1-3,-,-,TGTGCCAGCAGCGCAGACAGGAGGCCTGGAAACACCATATATTTT,CASSADRRPGNTIYF
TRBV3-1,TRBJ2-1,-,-,TGTGCCAGCAGCCAAGGGGTCGGACCCAGAAATGAGCAGTTCTTC,CASSQGVGPRNEQFF
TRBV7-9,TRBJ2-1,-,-,TGTGCCAGCAGCGCAGCTTCCTACAATGAGCAGTTCTTC,CASSAASYNEQFF
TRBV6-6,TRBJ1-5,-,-,TGTGCCAGCAGTTCCAGGGGAAGGAATAGCAATCAGCCCCAGCATTTT,CASSSRGRNSNQPQHF
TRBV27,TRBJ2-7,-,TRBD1,TGTGCCAGCAGTTTTTCCAAAGCGACAGGGGTGGGCTACGAGCAGTACTTC,CASSFSKATGVGYEQYF
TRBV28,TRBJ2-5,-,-,TGTGCCAGCAGCCCTTCGGGACTGAGGGAGACCCAGTACTTC,CASSPSGLRETQYF
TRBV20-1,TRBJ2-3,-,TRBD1,TGCAGTGCTGGAACAGGGGGAGATACGCAGTATTTT,CSAGTGGDTQYF
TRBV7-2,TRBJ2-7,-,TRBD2,TGTGCCAGCAGCGTTCTAGCGGGAAAGCTCTACGAGCAGTACTTC,CASSVLAGKLYEQYF
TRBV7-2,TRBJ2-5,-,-,TGTGCCAGCAGGTTGGTAGCGGTTGAGCAGTACTTC,CASRLVAVEQYF